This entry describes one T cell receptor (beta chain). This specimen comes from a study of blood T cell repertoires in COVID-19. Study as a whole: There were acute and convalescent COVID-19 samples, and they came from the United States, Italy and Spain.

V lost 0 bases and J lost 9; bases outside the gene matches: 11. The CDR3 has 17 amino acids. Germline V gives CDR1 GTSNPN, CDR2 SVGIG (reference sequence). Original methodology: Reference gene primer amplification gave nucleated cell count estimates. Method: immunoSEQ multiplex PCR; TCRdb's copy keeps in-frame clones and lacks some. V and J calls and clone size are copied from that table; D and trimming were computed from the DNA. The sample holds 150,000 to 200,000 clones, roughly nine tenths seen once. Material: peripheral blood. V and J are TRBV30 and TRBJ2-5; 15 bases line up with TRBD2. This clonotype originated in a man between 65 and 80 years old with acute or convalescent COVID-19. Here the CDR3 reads CAWSVGTSGGQEMAQYF. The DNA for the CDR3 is TGTGCCTGGAGTGTTGGGACTAGCGGGGGGCAAGAGATGGCCCAGTACTTC.